The present entry profiles one T cell receptor (beta chain) with its context. Its matching antigen is unknown. The V gene's germline CDR1 is SGHNT and CDR2 YYREEE (reference sequence). Trimming cost V 4 bases and J 3 bases; bases outside gene matches: 6. CDR3 length equals 14 residues. The data are from a study of shared clonotypes between healthy human individuals. Study observations and caveats: Incompleteness in sorted-subset sequencing, despite large depth, was shown by rarefaction.

Produced via immunoSEQ multiplex PCR; TCRdb's table is partial and in-frame only. The repertoire includes about 2 million clones, around 96% of them detected once, and about 1.1% sits in the top ten. CD45RO negativity and positive selection for CCR7 defined naive CD8 cells, a population that excluded terminally differentiated effector memory CD45RA+ cells. The rearrangement links TRBV5-4 to TRBJ2-5; 7 bases match TRBD1. Material: naive CD8+ T cells sorted from blood. This TCR was recovered from a man younger than 35 in good health. The CDR3 coding sequence is TGTGCCAGCAGCCCTGGGACAGCGAAAGAGACCCAGTACTTC. Amino acids: CASSPGTAKETQYF.